Each of the 8 T cell receptor beta chains below was sequenced from the same sample in a study of blood T cells in healthy people across ages. Then a second PCR, running about 7 to 11 cycles, was carried out with a sample-barcoded 5' primer and a J-beta primer mix. TCRdb independently ran MiXCR on the 5' RACE reads; one entry per CDR3 protein. The profile shows 1.8 million or so distinct CDR3 sequences, about two fifths of them singletons. Material for sequencing was blood. The source is a human donor in good health.

This clonotype was recorded a few times. This sequence joins TRBV4-3 and TRBJ1-6; 8 bases are shared with TRBD1. Germline V lookup: CDR1 LGHNA, CDR2 YSLEER. V trimming: 1 base; J trimming: 2 bases; junction bases outside the gene matches: 7. CDR3 size: 18 residues. CDR3 region: CASSQVRGRKTYNSPLHF. Written as DNA, the CDR3 is TGCGCCAGCAGCCAAGTCAGGGGGCGGAAAACCTATAATTCACCCCTCCACTTT.

DNA of the CDR3: TGTGCCAGCAGCAACGGGGGGGCCTCCTACAATGAGCAGTTCTTC. This gives the protein CASSNGGASYNEQFF. The chain employs TRBV7-2 and TRBJ2-1; 8 nucleotides match TRBD2. CDR3 length: 15 amino acids. The trim removed 5 bases at V and 0 bases at J, leaving 3 bases unmatched. From germline, CDR1 is SGHTA and CDR2 FQGNSA. The full variable domain, its missing parts supplied by reference TRBV7-2 and TRBJ2-1, is GAGVSQSPSNKVTEKGKDVELRCDPISGHTALYWYRQSLGQGLEFLIYFQGNSAPDKSGLPSDRFSAERTGGSVSTLTIQRTQQEDSAVYLCASSNGGASYNEQFFGPGTRLTVL.

The rearrangement uses TRBV12-3 or TRBV12-4 and TRBJ1-1, with TRBD1 as a possible D gene (6 bases). This CDR3 region has 13 residues. V gave up 1 base and J gave up 7 bases, with 10 bases separating them. As DNA, the CDR3 is TGTGCCAGCAGTTTAGACGGACAGATTGAAGCTTTCTTT. This gives the protein CASSLDGQIEAFF.

This clonotype was seen a handful of times. The V call is TRBV4-3, the J call TRBJ1-1; perhaps TRBD1 as D (5 bases). V lost 2 bases, J lost 1 base, and 11 bases lay in between. Per germline, CDR1 LGHNA and CDR2 YSLEER. The CDR3 runs 15 residues. The CDR3 is CASSQRGRGNTEAFF. Here the CDR3 DNA reads TGCGCCAGCAGCCAACGGGGACGGGGGAACACTGAAGCTTTCTTT.

The DNA of the CDR3 is TGTGCCAGCAGCTTAGTTGGGGGGGCCTTAGAGACCCAGTACTTC. Its translation: CASSLVGGALETQYF. The chain combines TRBV11-2 with TRBJ2-7, with D possibly being TRBD2 (7 bases). The DNA end is a closer match to TRBJ2-5, so the J assignment may be wrong. Germline V gives CDR1 SGHAT, CDR2 FQNNGV. The CDR3 has 15 amino acids.

This clonotype came up once. One end of the junction varies from germline; a read error may be responsible. The chain has TRBV6-1 and TRBJ2-7; D may be TRBD1 or TRBD2 (5 bases each). Germline V gene sequence: CDR1 MNHNS, CDR2 SASEGT. The CDR3 contains 15 residues. CDR3 sequence (DNA): TGTGCCAGCAGTGATGAATGGGACGGCGCCTACGAGCGGTACTTC. This codes for CASSDEWDGAYERYF.

The chain employs TRBV20-1 and TRBJ1-2; no clear D. V lost 3 bases and J lost 5, with 13 bases in between. Germline V CDR1 and CDR2: DFQATT, SNEGSKA (reference sequence). This CDR3 is built from 13 residues. The CDR3 DNA reads TGCAGTGCTAGCTCACACGGAAATTATGGCTACACCTTC. Its translation: CSASSHGNYGYTF.

This clonotype was counted a single time. V is TRBV7-2 and J is TRBJ1-2; 8 bases line up with TRBD1. V gave up 1 base and J gave up 8 bases; unmatched junction bases: 9. The CDR3 length is 15 residues. Germline CDR1 is SGHTA and CDR2 is FQGNSA. This chain's CDR3 is CASSLVRQGIGGYTF. The CDR3 nucleotides are TGTGCCAGCAGCTTAGTACGACAGGGGATCGGCGGCTACACCTTC. Based on the CDR3 plus reference TRBV7-2 and TRBJ1-2, the full variable domain is GAGVSQSPSNKVTEKGKDVELRCDPISGHTALYWYRQSLGQGLEFLIYFQGNSAPDKSGLPSDRFSAERTGGSVSTLTIQRTQQEDSAVYLCASSLVRQGIGGYTFGSGTRLTVV.